The present entry profiles one T cell receptor beta chain with its context. Here immunoSEQ multiplex PCR was the method, and the copy in TCRdb shows in-frame clones only, minus some. The sample records roughly 9,700 clones, roughly 90% being singletons. This record belongs to a study of control samples from healthy donors and cancer patients. V was shortened by 1 base and J by 3 bases, with 6 bases between the two germline ends. Germline CDR1 reads SQVTM; CDR2 reads ANQGSEA. The CDR3 consists of 12 residues. This receptor was identified in a man aged 55 to 69 with colorectal cancer. Sequencing used PBMCs. The genes are TRBV29-1 and TRBJ1-2; D is uncertain. The CDR3 bases are TGCAGCGTTGAAGGGAGTGACTATGGCTACACCTTC. The encoded protein is CSVEGSDYGYTF. Full variable domain (missing parts from reference TRBV29-1 and TRBJ1-2): SAVISQKPSRDICQRGTSLTIQCQVDSQVTMMFWYRQQPGQSLTLIATANQGSEATYESGFVIDKFPISRPNLTFSTLTVSNMSPEDSSIYLCSVEGSDYGYTFGSGTRLTVV.